The T cell receptor beta chain under discussion was sequenced for a study of blood T cell repertoires in COVID-19. As for the study in general: The United States, Italy and Spain were the sources of the acute and convalescent COVID-19 samples. PBMCs, B-cell-depleted T cells, or T cells were the source of the cDNA or gDNA that made up the material.

The V gene's germline CDR1 is SGHRS and CDR2 YFSETQ. The trim removed 3 bases at V and 8 bases at J, leaving 8 bases unmatched. This CDR3 has 14 amino acids. The authors' processing: Cell counts per sample came from amplifying reference gene primers. Produced via immunoSEQ multiplex PCR; TCRdb's table is partial and in-frame only. From that table come the V and J calls and clone size; the DNA was used to work out D and trimming. The data show about 89,000 clones, about 95% seen once. J is TRBJ2-1 and V is TRBV5-1; 7 bases map to TRBD2. The source of this sequence is a human donor with active COVID-19. The donor label of this sample is uncertain. Sequences were obtained from peripheral blood. CDR3 protein: CASSSREGRDEQFF. DNA of the CDR3: TGCGCCAGCAGCTCGAGGGAGGGCCGGGATGAGCAGTTCTTC. The full variable domain, its missing parts supplied by reference TRBV5-1 and TRBJ2-1, is KAGVTQTPRYLIKTRGQQVTLSCSPISGHRSVSWYQQTPGQGLQFLFEYFSETQRNKGNFPGRFSGRQFSNSRSEMNVSTLELGDSALYLCASSSREGRDEQFFGPGTRLTVL.